Many counts were recorded for the clone carrying this T cell receptor (beta chain). The sample is drawn from a study of CD8 T cells in ankylosing spondylitis. One entry per CDR3 protein, called by TCRdb with MiXCR from the 5' RACE reads. This sample carries about 42,000 distinct CDR3 sequences, approximately 3.6% of them seen once, and the ten largest clones take approximately 4%. The CDR3 covers 16 residues. The germline V gene has CDR1 SGDLS and CDR2 YYNGEE. The trim removed 2 bases at V and 5 bases at J, leaving 9 bases unmatched. The chain employs TRBV9 and TRBJ2-5, with TRBD2 matching over 10 bases. The clonotype comes from a female donor with ankylosing spondylitis or in good health (not recorded which). Sample: blood, either unsorted or a sorted T cell fraction (not recorded which). Here the CDR3 DNA reads TGTGCCAGCAGCGTTTCGGCTAGCGGGGGTTTGGAGACCCAGTACTTC. It translates to CASSVSASGGLETQYF. The full variable domain, completed using reference TRBV9 and TRBJ2-5, is DSGVTQTPKHLITATGQRVTLRCSPRSGDLSVYWYQQSLDQGLQFLIQYYNGEERAKGNILERFSAQQFPDLHSELNLSSLELGDSALYFCASSVSASGGLETQYFGPGTRLLVL.